These 30 T cell receptor beta chains were all obtained from the same sample, sequenced in a study of blood T cell repertoires in COVID-19. Method: immunoSEQ multiplex PCR; TCRdb's copy keeps in-frame clones and lacks some. The data show roughly 76,000 clones, with about 88% seen just once and 1.5% held by the top ten. The specimen sequenced was peripheral blood. The receptor set was obtained from a man between 50 and 59 years old with acute or convalescent COVID-19.

The chain combines TRBV27 with TRBJ2-1; a weak D match, TRBD1 (6 bases). The CDR3 is 17 residues long. The germline CDR1 and CDR2 sequences are MNHEY and SMNVEV (reference sequence). Trimming removed 6 bases from V and 1 base from J, with 19 bases in between. The CDR3 reads CASRAAPGDRSYNEQFF. The CDR3 nucleotides are TGTGCCAGCAGAGCCGCCCCAGGGGATCGGTCCTACAATGAGCAGTTCTTC.

This clone was picked up a small number of times. The chain combines TRBV3-1 (or the pseudogene TRBV3-2) with TRBJ2-1; TRBD2 agrees at 8 bases. V was pared by 5 bases and J by 0 bases, with 9 bases of the junction left unmatched. CDR3 length: 17 residues. From germline, CDR1 is LGHDT and CDR2 YNNKEL (reference sequence). The DNA of the CDR3 is TGTGCCAGCAGCTACGAACTAGCGGCAAGCTCCTACAATGAGCAGTTCTTC. Amino acids: CASSYELAASSYNEQFF.

The chain couples TRBV5-6 to TRBJ2-1; 9 nucleotides match TRBD2. The CDR3 runs to 15 residues. Trimming took 2 bases from V and 3 from J; bases not matched to a gene: 3. CDR1 is SGHDT, CDR2 YYEEEE, per germline. CDR3 sequence: CASSLPSGIYNEQFF. The CDR3 DNA sequence: TGTGCCAGCAGCTTACCTAGCGGGATCTACAATGAGCAGTTCTTC.

J is TRBJ1-5 and V is TRBV19; weak D call: TRBD1 (5 bases). CDR3 length: 15 amino acids. From germline, CDR1 is LNHDA and CDR2 SQIVND (reference sequence). The V end was cut by 3 bases, the J end by 2 bases, with 11 bases between. The CDR3 region has the DNA TGTGCCAGTAGTATGACAGTCCGGGGCAATCAGCCCCAGCATTTT. It is translated as CASSMTVRGNQPQHF.

The chain carries TRBV19 and TRBJ2-2, with 12 nucleotides matching TRBD2. The CDR3 totals 16 residues. The germline gives CDR1 LNHDA, CDR2 SQIVND (reference sequence). J gave up 1 base and V 5 bases, and 2 bases lay outside the gene matches. CDR3 sequence (DNA): TGTGCCAGTAGTCTAGCGGGAGGGGTGAACACCGGGGAGCTGTTTTTT. It codes for CASSLAGGVNTGELFF.

V and J are TRBV7-9 and TRBJ2-7; perhaps TRBD2 as D (5 bases). Germline CDR1 SEHNR, CDR2 FQNEAQ (reference sequence). CDR3 length: 13 amino acids. The ends were cut back, 3 bases at V and 4 bases at J, with 10 bases in the middle. The DNA for the CDR3 is TGTGCCAGCAGCTTCCCTTCGGGGTACGAGCAGTACTTC. Translation: CASSFPSGYEQYF.

This chain uses TRBV3-1 (or the pseudogene TRBV3-2) with TRBJ1-4, with D uncertain. The CDR3 has 15 amino acids. The ends were cut back, 1 base at V and 4 bases at J, with 10 bases in the middle. CDR1 LGHDT and CDR2 YNNKEL come from the germline V gene (reference sequence). The CDR3 region is CASSQGARINEKLFF. CDR3 sequence (DNA): TGTGCCAGCAGCCAAGGGGCTCGGATTAATGAAAAACTGTTTTTT.

The chain employs TRBV28 and TRBJ1-1, with 7 bases fitting TRBD1. This CDR3 has 14 amino acids. The V gene's germline CDR1 is MDHEN and CDR2 SYDVKM. V lost 3 bases and J lost 2; bases outside the gene matches: 3. The CDR3 protein is CASSFTGANTEAFF. The DNA of the CDR3 is TGTGCCAGCAGTTTCACAGGGGCCAACACTGAAGCTTTCTTT.

CDR3 region: CASSLASVHNEQFF. The CDR3 region has the DNA TGTGCCAGCAGCTTAGCAAGCGTGCACAATGAGCAGTTCTTC. The chain uses TRBV7-6 and TRBJ2-1, with D unclear. V lost 0 bases to trimming and J lost 5 bases, with 8 bases between them. The V gene's germline CDR1 is SGHVS and CDR2 FNYEAQ. CDR3 length equals 14 residues.

This rearrangement joins TRBV5-4 to TRBJ2-1; 10 bases line up with TRBD1. The CDR3 is 15 residues long. In germline, CDR1 is SGHNT, CDR2 YYREEE (reference sequence). The V segment lost 3 bases and the J segment 3 bases; nucleotides outside the gene matches: 3. The CDR3 bases are TGTGCCAGCAGCTCGGGGGACAGGGGCTACAATGAGCAGTTCTTC. Its translation is CASSSGDRGYNEQFF.

V is TRBV9 and J is TRBJ1-2, with a weak D call TRBD1 (5 bases). This CDR3 comprises 15 residues. Deletions cut 0 bases from V and 8 bases from J, with 17 bases between. Germline CDR1 reads SGDLS; CDR2 reads YYNGEE. The DNA of the CDR3 is TGTGCCAGCAGCGTAGATGGGGAGGGGTCCAACGGCTACACCTTC. Translation: CASSVDGEGSNGYTF.

The CDR3 nucleotides read TGCGCCAGCAGCTTTGTGGCCCATGCAACCGGGGAGCTGTTTTTT. Translating gives CASSFVAHATGELFF. The chain links TRBV5-1 to TRBJ2-2; D gene unclear. Trimming cost V 2 bases and J 5 bases, with 13 bases left between them. Germline CDR1 SGHRS, CDR2 YFSETQ. The CDR3 is 15 amino acids.

The rearrangement uses TRBV18 and TRBJ2-1, with 12 bases aligning to TRBD2. The CDR3 length is 16 residues. V shed 3 bases, J shed 4 bases, and the junction held 4 bases outside the gene matches. The germline V gene encodes CDR1 KGHSH and CDR2 LQKENI. This CDR3 reads CASSPQGTSGYNEQFF. The DNA for the CDR3 is TGTGCCAGCTCACCTCAAGGGACTAGCGGGTACAATGAGCAGTTCTTC.

This clone showed up just once. The V call is TRBV18, the J call TRBJ1-2; no firm D call. CDR3 length: 14 amino acids. V lost 3 bases and J 8 bases, leaving 16 bases between the germline ends. Germline V lookup: CDR1 KGHSH, CDR2 LQKENI. The CDR3 reads CASSPNVNTAGYTF. CDR3 sequence (DNA): TGTGCCAGCTCACCGAACGTAAATACAGCCGGCTACACCTTC.

V gene TRBV10-3 combines with J gene TRBJ2-5; 8 positions match TRBD1. Germline V CDR1 and CDR2: ENHRY, SYGVKD. There are 13 residues in the CDR3. The V segment lost 4 bases and the J segment 5 bases; nucleotides outside the gene matches: 3. The CDR3 nucleotides read TGTGCCATCAGTGGGACAGGGCTGGAGACCCAGTACTTC. Its translation is CAISGTGLETQYF.

This clone came up once. V and J are TRBV7-2 and TRBJ1-2; tentative D call: TRBD1 (5 bases). The CDR3 is 15 amino acids. The V and J ends lost 1 base and 0 bases respectively, with 9 bases between them. CDR1 is SGHTA and CDR2 is FQGNSA in the germline V gene. CDR3 residues: CASSLGAGANYGYTF. The CDR3 coding sequence is TGTGCCAGCAGCTTAGGGGCGGGGGCTAACTATGGCTACACCTTC.

The chain couples TRBV7-9 to TRBJ1-5; D is uncertain. Germline assignment: CDR1 SEHNR and CDR2 FQNEAQ (reference sequence). The CDR3 has 12 residues. V gave up 5 bases and J gave up 5 bases, with 7 bases separating them. In DNA form, the CDR3 reads TGTGCCAGCAGCGTCAGCGATCAGCCCCAGCATTTT. Protein product: CASSVSDQPQHF.

The V gene is TRBV7-3, the J gene TRBJ2-3, with 14 bases matching TRBD2. Per the germline V gene, CDR1 is SGHTA and CDR2 is FQGTGA. The CDR3 is 18 residues long. The J segment lost 3 bases and the V segment lost 4 bases, leaving 9 bases of the junction unmatched. The CDR3 bases are TGTGCCAGCAGCTCGAGGACTAGCGGGGGGCCGAGTACAGATACGCAGTATTTT. Its protein is CASSSRTSGGPSTDTQYF. Variable domain in full (rest from reference TRBV7-3 and TRBJ2-3): GAGVSQTPSNKVTEKGKYVELRCDPISGHTALYWYRQSLGQGPEFLIYFQGTGAADDSGLPNDRFFAVRPEGSVSTLKIQRTERGDSAVYLCASSSRTSGGPSTDTQYFGPGTRLTVL.

This clone has just one count. The V and J genes are TRBV20-1 and TRBJ1-1; possible D gene TRBD1, 5 bases. The CDR3 is 13 amino acids. The germline V and J ends were trimmed by 3 bases and 1 base, with 9 bases remaining between them. The germline CDR1 and CDR2 sequences are DFQATT and SNEGSKA (reference sequence). The CDR3 bases are TGCAGTGCTAGTACGACAGCGAACACTGAAGCTTTCTTT. Protein product: CSASTTANTEAFF.

The chain recombines TRBV29-1 with TRBJ1-2, with 9 bases that match TRBD1. The germline V gene has CDR1 SQVTM and CDR2 ANQGSEA. The CDR3 loop spans 14 amino acids. The V segment lost 6 bases and the J segment 4 bases; nucleotides outside the gene matches: 9. The CDR3 region is CSVFGQGLGYGYTF. The CDR3 DNA reads as TGCAGCGTGTTCGGACAGGGGTTGGGCTATGGCTACACCTTC.

V gene TRBV27 combines with J gene TRBJ2-7; 7 bases match TRBD1. Trimming cost V 5 bases and J 2 bases; bases outside gene matches: 9. Germline CDR1 is MNHEY and CDR2 is SMNVEV (reference sequence). There are 15 residues in the CDR3. In nucleotides, the CDR3 is TGTGCCAGCAGTCACCCCGGACAGGTTACCTACGAGCAGTACTTC. Translation: CASSHPGQVTYEQYF.

The chain recombines TRBV5-4 with TRBJ1-6, with TRBD1 as a possible D gene (6 bases). The length of the CDR3 is 15 residues. V was shortened by 4 bases and J by 0 bases, with 8 bases between the two germline ends. Looked up from germline, CDR1 is SGHNT and CDR2 is YYREEE (reference sequence). In DNA form, the CDR3 reads TGTGCCAGCAGCCTCAGGGGCTCCTATAATTCACCCCTCCACTTT. Protein product: CASSLRGSYNSPLHF.

This rearrangement joins TRBV19 to TRBJ1-5; TRBD1 aligns across 7 bases. Looked up from germline, CDR1 is LNHDA and CDR2 is SQIVND (reference sequence). V dropped 9 bases and J dropped 6; count of bases not matched to a gene: 14. This CDR3 has 15 amino acids. CDR3 loop: CASRQGVGLGQPQHF. CDR3 bases: TGTGCCAGCCGACAGGGTGTCGGGTTGGGTCAGCCCCAGCATTTT.

The CDR3, as DNA: TGTGCCAGCCGTGAGACAAATTACAATGAGCAGTTCTTC. Amino acids: CASRETNYNEQFF. V usage is TRBV28 and J usage is TRBJ2-1; unclear D gene. Germline CDR1 MDHEN, CDR2 SYDVKM. Trimming pared 8 bases from V and 4 bases from J, leaving 12 bases between. This CDR3 spans 13 amino acids. Using reference TRBV28 and TRBJ2-1 for the parts outside the CDR3, the full variable domain is DVKVTQSSRYLVKRTGEKVFLECVQDMDHENMFWYRQDPGLGLRLIYFSYDVKMKEKGDIPEGYSVSREKKERFSLILESASTNQTSMYLCASRETNYNEQFFGPGTRLTVL.

This rearrangement joins TRBV7-3 to TRBJ2-3, with a possible D match to TRBD2 (5 bases). CDR1 and CDR2 (germline): SGHTA, FQGTGA. V lost 5 bases to trimming and J lost 3 bases, with 18 bases between them. This CDR3 is built from 16 residues. In DNA, the CDR3 is TGTGCCAGCAGCCCCGGAGGAGCAGCCGCTACAGATACGCAGTATTTT. Translation gives CASSPGGAAATDTQYF.

The chain recombines TRBV6-6 with TRBJ1-5; D might be TRBD1 (6 bases). The length of the CDR3 is 16 residues. CDR1 MNHNY and CDR2 SVGAGI come from the germline V gene (reference sequence). Trimming removed 6 bases from V and 0 bases from J, with 15 bases in between. CDR3 DNA: TGTGCCAGCAGCTACCCTCAGGGGCATAGCAATCAGCCCCAGCATTTT. Translated, it gives CASSYPQGHSNQPQHF.

The chain recombines TRBV9 with TRBJ2-1, with 8 bases lining up with TRBD2. This CDR3 spans 16 amino acids. Germline V gives CDR1 SGDLS, CDR2 YYNGEE. V shed 1 base, J shed 2 bases, and the junction held 5 bases outside the gene matches. For the CDR3, the DNA is TGTGCCAGCAGCGTACTAGCGGGCTTCACCTACAATGAGCAGTTCTTC. Protein sequence: CASSVLAGFTYNEQFF.

The gene calls are TRBV28 and TRBJ2-7; 12 bases agree with TRBD2. This CDR3 has 15 residues. Germline CDR1 is MDHEN and CDR2 is SYDVKM. V shed 5 bases, J shed 7 bases, and the junction held 9 bases outside the gene matches. DNA for the CDR3: TGTGCCAGCAGTGACGGACTAGCGGGGCCGGAGGAGCAGTACGTC. This translates into CASSDGLAGPEEQYV.

The V gene is TRBV28, the J gene TRBJ1-2; TRBD1 is a possible D gene (6 bases). Germline loops: CDR1 MDHEN, CDR2 SYDVKM. V lost 4 bases, J lost 4 bases, and 25 bases lay in between. The CDR3 sequence is 18 residues long. The CDR3 spells CASSSQYQGIGHFYGYTF. CDR3 bases: TGTGCCAGCAGTTCACAATATCAGGGGATTGGGCATTTCTATGGCTACACCTTC.

This CDR3 is CASKGPAYEQYF. CDR3 DNA sequence: TGTGCCAGCAAGGGGCCTGCCTACGAGCAGTACTTC. The chain is built from TRBV27 and TRBJ2-7; TRBD1 might be the D (5 bases). V was shortened by 7 bases and J by 2 bases, with 9 bases between the two germline ends. This CDR3 has 12 amino acids. CDR1 and CDR2 from the germline V gene are MNHEY and SMNVEV (reference sequence).